This TCR beta chain comes out of a study of T cell responses to AZD1222 COVID-19 vaccine. Study-wide points: Along spike, vaccine-associated CD4 TCRs were found throughout, with dominance at 160-218 and 743-854. Only six or seven AZD1222 recipients tested seropositive at baseline. The study reported that nearly half of spike-specific TCRs target unmutated variant regions. Breadth and depth of Spike-specific TCRs rose after two AZD1222 doses.

Worth noting for this clone: The target antigen is unknown.

The J segment lost 3 bases and the V segment lost 4 bases, leaving 2 bases of the junction unmatched. The CDR3 runs 15 residues. Germline V lookup: CDR1 MNHEY, CDR2 SMNVEV (reference sequence). Clones were sequenced by immunoSEQ multiplex PCR, and TCRdb holds only the in-frame ones, with some missing. Here the sample spans 110,000 to 150,000 clones, just under 95% being singletons. V is TRBV27 and J is TRBJ2-1; 11 bases map to TRBD2. The receptor was isolated from an adult who had recovered from COVID-19. This specimen consisted of peripheral blood, obtained after recovery from COVID-19. CDR3 DNA: TGTGCCAGCAGTTCCGGACTAGCGGGCTACAATGAGCAGTTCTTC. This gives the protein CASSSGLAGYNEQFF.